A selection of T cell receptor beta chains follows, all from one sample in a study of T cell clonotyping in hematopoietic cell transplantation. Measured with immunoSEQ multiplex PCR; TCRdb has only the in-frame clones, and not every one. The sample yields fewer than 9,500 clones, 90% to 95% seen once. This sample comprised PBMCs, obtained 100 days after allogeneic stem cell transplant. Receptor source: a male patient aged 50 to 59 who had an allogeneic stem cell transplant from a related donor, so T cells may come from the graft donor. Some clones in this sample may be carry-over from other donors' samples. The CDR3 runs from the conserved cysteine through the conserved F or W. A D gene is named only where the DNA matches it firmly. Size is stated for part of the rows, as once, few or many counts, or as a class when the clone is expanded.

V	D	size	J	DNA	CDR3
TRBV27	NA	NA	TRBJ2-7	TGTGCCAGCAGTTGGGGTCCGACCCCCTACGAGCAGTACTTC	CASSWGPTPYEQYF
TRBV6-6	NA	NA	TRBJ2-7	TGTGCCAGCAGCCGAAAGACTAACTCCTACGAGCAGTACTTC	CASSRKTNSYEQYF
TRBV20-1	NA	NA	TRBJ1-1	TGCAGTGTGAAAAGAGGAACTGAAGCTTTCTTT	CSVKRGTEAFF
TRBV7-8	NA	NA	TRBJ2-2	TGTGCCAGCAGCTTAATTGAACTCTCCGGGGAGCTGTTTTTT	CASSLIELSGELFF
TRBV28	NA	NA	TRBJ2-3	TGTGCCAGCAGCACCCCGGGTGGAGAGACGCAGTATTTT	CASSTPGGETQYF
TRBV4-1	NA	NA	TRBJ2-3	TGCGCCAGCAGCCAAGACCCGGGTGCGTTCGTCTCTACCACAGATACGCAGTATTTT	CASSQDPGAFVSTTDTQYF
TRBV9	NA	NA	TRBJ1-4	TGTGCCAGCAGCGTAGAGGCAGGTATTAATGAAAAACTGTTTTTT	CASSVEAGINEKLFF
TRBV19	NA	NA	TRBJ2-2	TGTGCCAGTTTAGGGGTAGCGGAGCTGTTTTTT	CASLGVAELFF
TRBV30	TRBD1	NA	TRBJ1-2	TGTGCTCACGGAGGACCGGGACAGGGTAACCTTGGCTACACCTTC	CAHGGPGQGNLGYTF
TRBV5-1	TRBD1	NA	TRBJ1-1	TGCGCCAGCAGCGGGGGACAGTTTAGTGCTGAAGCTTTCTTT	CASSGGQFSAEAFF
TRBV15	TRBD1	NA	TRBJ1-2	TGTGCCACCAGCAGGGACAGGAGGATTAACTATGGCTACACCTTC	CATSRDRRINYGYTF
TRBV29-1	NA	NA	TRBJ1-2	TGCAGCGTCCGGAGCATCTCCGGCGGCTACACCTTC	CSVRSISGGYTF
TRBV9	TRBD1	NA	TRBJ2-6	TGTGCCAGCAGCCTCGGGACAGGGGCAGGGGCCAACGTCCTGACTTTC	CASSLGTGAGANVLTF
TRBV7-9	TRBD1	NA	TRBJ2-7	TGTGCCAGCAGCTCCCGGACAGGCCACCTCTACGAGCAGTACTTC	CASSSRTGHLYEQYF
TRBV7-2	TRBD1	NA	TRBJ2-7	TGTGCCAGCAGCTTAGTCGGGGACAGGGGGGGCGAGCAGTACTTC	CASSLVGDRGGEQYF
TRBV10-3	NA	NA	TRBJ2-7	TGTGCCATCAGATCGTCGACCGGGGACTACGAGCAGTACTTC	CAIRSSTGDYEQYF
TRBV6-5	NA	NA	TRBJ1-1	TGTGCCAGCAGTTCAGGGTCGGGCACTGAAGCTTTCTTT	CASSSGSGTEAFF
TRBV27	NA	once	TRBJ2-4	TGTGCCAGCAGTTCCCGGGACACCAAAAACATTCAGTACTTC	CASSSRDTKNIQYF
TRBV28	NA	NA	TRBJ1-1	TGTGCCAGCACCGGTCGTCCTGGTGGGTCGACTGAAGCTTTCTTT	CASTGRPGGSTEAFF
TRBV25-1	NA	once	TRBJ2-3	TGTGCCAGCAGTATGGGCGCAGATACGCAGTATTTT	CASSMGADTQYF
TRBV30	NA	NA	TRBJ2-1	TGTGCCTGGAGCCTCGGGGAGCTCAATGAGCAGTTCTTC	CAWSLGELNEQFF
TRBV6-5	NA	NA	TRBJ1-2	TGTGCCAGCAATTACGCAGGGGTTAACTATGGCTACACCTTC	CASNYAGVNYGYTF
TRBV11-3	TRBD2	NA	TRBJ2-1	TGTGCCAGCAGCGGCCCGGGGGGTTGGCAGTTCTTC	CASSGPGGWQFF
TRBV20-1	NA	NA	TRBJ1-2	TGCAGTGCTAGTTCCGACTATGGCTACACCTTC	CSASSDYGYTF
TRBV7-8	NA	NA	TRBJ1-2	TGTGCCAGCAGCCCCGACGGACCCTTTAACTATGGCTACACCTTC	CASSPDGPFNYGYTF
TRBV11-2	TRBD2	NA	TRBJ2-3	TGTGCCAGCAGCCCTTGGCCGGGACTAGCGGGAGGGCGGACAGATACGCAGTATTTT	CASSPWPGLAGGRTDTQYF
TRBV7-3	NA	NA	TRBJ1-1	TGTGCCAGCAGCTTAGGGGGGGCTGGGAACACTGAAGCTTTCTTT	CASSLGGAGNTEAFF
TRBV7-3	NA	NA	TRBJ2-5	TGTGCCAGCAGCTTATTTGGGGGACGGGAGACCCAGTACTTC	CASSLFGGRETQYF
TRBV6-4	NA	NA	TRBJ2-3	TGTGCCAGCAGTGACGAGCGGACACGGACCACAGATACGCAGTATTTT	CASSDERTRTTDTQYF
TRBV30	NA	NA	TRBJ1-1	TGTGCCTGGAGTGATGGGGGCGATGGCACTGAAGCTTTCTTT	CAWSDGGDGTEAFF
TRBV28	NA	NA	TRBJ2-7	TGTGCCAGCAGTTTCGGATTGGACTACGAGCAGTACTTC	CASSFGLDYEQYF
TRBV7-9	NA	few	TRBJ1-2	TGTGCCAGCAGCAATTCGAACTATGGCTACACCTTC	CASSNSNYGYTF
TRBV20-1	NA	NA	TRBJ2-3	TGCAGTGCTAACTACGGAGATACGCAGTATTTT	CSANYGDTQYF
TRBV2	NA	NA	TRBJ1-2	TGTGCCAGCAGTGTGGACAGTGATAACTATGGCTACACCTTC	CASSVDSDNYGYTF
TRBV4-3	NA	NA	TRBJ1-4	TGCGCCAGCAGCCAAGATCGGAGACAGATTAATGAAAAACTGTTTTTT	CASSQDRRQINEKLFF
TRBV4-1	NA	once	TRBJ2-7	TGCGCCAGCAGCCAAGCTGCTAGCCTCTACGAGCAGTACTTC	CASSQAASLYEQYF
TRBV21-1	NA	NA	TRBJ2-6	TGTGCCAGCAGCCCCCGACAGGGCATTGGGGCCAACGTCCTGACTTTC	CASSPRQGIGANVLTF